This T cell receptor beta chain comes out of a study of blood T cells in healthy people across ages. Details on this clonotype: As yet, its antigen is unknown.

Trimming shortened V by 5 bases and J by 0 bases, and 8 bases separated the two germline ends. This CDR3 has 14 amino acids. CDR1 and CDR2 from the germline V gene are MDHEN and SYDVKM. The authors ran a second PCR of roughly 7 to 11 cycles using a sample-barcoded 5' primer and a J-beta primer mix. From the 5' RACE reads, TCRdb called clonotypes with MiXCR, one entry per CDR3 protein. Counted here are about 680,000 distinct CDR3 sequences, more than 40% occurring once; the ten biggest clones make up roughly 31%. Findings and limits, study-wide: Expanded clonotype changes were possibly confounded by unknown donor CMV status.

The TCR originated in a woman aged 60 to 75 in good health. What was sequenced was blood. This chain joins TRBV28 and TRBJ2-4; no reliable D call. This chain's CDR3 is CASSRSPAKNIQYF. The CDR3 DNA follows: TGTGCCAGCAGTCGTTCGCCAGCCAAAAACATTCAGTACTTC.